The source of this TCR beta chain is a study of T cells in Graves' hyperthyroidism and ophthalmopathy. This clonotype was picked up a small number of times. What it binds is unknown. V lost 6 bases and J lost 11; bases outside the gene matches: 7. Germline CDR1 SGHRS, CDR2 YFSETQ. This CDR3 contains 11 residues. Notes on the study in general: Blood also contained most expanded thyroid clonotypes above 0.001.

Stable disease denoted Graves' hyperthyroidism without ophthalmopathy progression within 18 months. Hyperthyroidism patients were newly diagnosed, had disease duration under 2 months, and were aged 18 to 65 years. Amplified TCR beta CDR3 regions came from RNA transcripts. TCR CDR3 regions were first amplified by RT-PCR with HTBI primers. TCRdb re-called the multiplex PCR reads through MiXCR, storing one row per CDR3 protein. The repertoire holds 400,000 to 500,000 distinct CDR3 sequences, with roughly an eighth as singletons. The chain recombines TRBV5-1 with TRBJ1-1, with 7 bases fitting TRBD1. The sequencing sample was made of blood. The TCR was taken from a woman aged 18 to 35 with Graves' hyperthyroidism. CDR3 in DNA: TGCGCCAGCAATGAACAGGGGCAGGCTTTCTTT. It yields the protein CASNEQGQAFF.